The 26 T cell receptor beta chains presented below share a single source sample, sequenced in a study of human T cells and chemical hapten exposure. TCRdb processed the RACE reads anew with MiXCR; each CDR3 protein has one entry. This sample yields about 74,000 distinct CDR3 sequences, of which more than 30% are seen a single time; about 9.6% belongs to the top ten. Time point specified: patch test 1, 2 weeks after DPC sensitization. Treatment indicated: therapeutic diphenylcyclopropenone sensitization with weekly scalp DPC. This sample comprised whole blood, obtained in connection with sensitization to the hapten diphenylcyclopropenone (DPC). Every receptor here comes from a man between 40 and 49 years old with alopecia areata. Some clones in this sample may be carry-over from other donors' samples.

The rearrangement links TRBV5-6 to TRBJ2-4, with TRBD2 identical over 10 bases. CDR1 is SGHDT, CDR2 YYEEEE, per germline. Unmatched junction bases numbered 6, after V lost 0 bases and J lost 0 bases. This CDR3 is 18 amino acids long. The CDR3 DNA reads TGTGCCAGCAGCTTGGGGGCTAGCGGGAGTCAAGCCAAAAACATTCAGTACTTC. Amino acid sequence: CASSLGASGSQAKNIQYF.

This clonotype was observed at least ten times. V gene TRBV4-1 combines with J gene TRBJ2-7, with TRBD1 matching 9 bases. Germline lookup yields CDR1 MGHRA and CDR2 YSYEKL. V lost 4 bases and J lost 3; bases outside the gene matches: 4. CDR3 size: 14 residues. The CDR3 DNA sequence: TGCGCCAGCAGCCCGGACAGGGGACGCTACGAGCAGTACTTC. This encodes CASSPDRGRYEQYF.

This clonotype was found once. The chain uses TRBV29-1 and TRBJ1-1; a weak D match, TRBD1 (6 bases). Trimming removed 6 bases from V and 5 bases from J, with 16 bases in between. The CDR3 loop spans 13 amino acids. The germline CDR1 and CDR2 sequences are SQVTM and ANQGSEA. The CDR3 bases are TGCAGCGTCGCTGACAGGACGGGGACTGAAGCTTTCTTT. This encodes CSVADRTGTEAFF.

This chain joins TRBV5-6 and TRBJ1-5; 9 bases match TRBD1. Germline V CDR1 and CDR2: SGHDT, YYEEEE. This CDR3 comprises 14 residues. V was pared by 5 bases and J by 11 bases, with 11 bases of the junction left unmatched. The CDR3 region has the DNA TGTGCCAGCAGTTCCGGACAGGGGCAACGGACCCAGCATTTT. Translation: CASSSGQGQRTQHF.

V and J are TRBV18 and TRBJ2-1, with TRBD2 identical over 9 bases. After removal of 6 bases from V and 2 bases from J, the junction contained 5 bases not matched to a gene. The CDR3 covers 15 residues. Germline V gives CDR1 KGHSH, CDR2 LQKENI. For the CDR3, the DNA is TGTGCCAGCTCCCGACGCGGGAGGGCCTACAATGAGCAGTTCTTC. Its translation is CASSRRGRAYNEQFF.

The rearrangement joins TRBV12-3 or TRBV12-4 to TRBJ2-1; 9 bases align to TRBD2. V dropped 8 bases and J dropped 5; count of bases not matched to a gene: 7. The CDR3 contains 14 residues. The CDR3 DNA reads TGTGCCAGCCTGCTAGCGGGATTGAACAATGAGCAGTTCTTC. Translated: CASLLAGLNNEQFF.

This clonotype has only a few counts. The chain recombines TRBV10-3 with TRBJ2-7; D might be TRBD1 (6 bases). Germline V gives CDR1 ENHRY, CDR2 SYGVKD. The CDR3 covers 14 residues. V was cut by 6 bases and J by 5 bases, with 17 bases left in between. The CDR3 reads CAISDQTGVHEQYF. The CDR3 DNA reads as TGTGCCATCAGCGACCAGACAGGCGTTCACGAGCAGTACTTC.

The chain employs TRBV24-1 and TRBJ2-3; unclear D gene. The germline V gene encodes CDR1 KGHDR and CDR2 SFDVKD. This CDR3 spans 14 amino acids. Trimming took off 0 bases at V and 2 bases at J, with 5 bases between the two ends. The DNA of the CDR3 is TGTGCCACCAGTGATTTGACTCCCACAGATACGCAGTATTTT. This translates into CATSDLTPTDTQYF.

This clonotype is a singleton in its sample. The V gene is TRBV27, the J gene TRBJ2-3; D call uncertain. Germline V gene sequence: CDR1 MNHEY, CDR2 SMNVEV (reference sequence). Between the trimmed V and J ends, which lost 7 bases and 3 bases, there was a span of 11 bases. This CDR3 is 13 amino acids long. CDR3 in amino acids: CASTLLGTDTQYF. DNA of the CDR3: TGTGCCAGCACTCTTCTGGGGACAGATACGCAGTATTTT.

This rearrangement joins TRBV4-3 to TRBJ2-1, with 8 bases matching TRBD1. The trim removed 4 bases at V and 7 bases at J, leaving 6 bases unmatched. The CDR3 is 14 amino acids. Looked up from germline, CDR1 is LGHNA and CDR2 is YSLEER. The CDR3 region is CASSPWTGNNEQFF. The CDR3 DNA reads TGCGCCAGCAGCCCTTGGACAGGGAATAATGAGCAGTTCTTC.

The genes are TRBV20-1 and TRBJ2-3, with 11 bases aligning to TRBD2. CDR1 DFQATT and CDR2 SNEGSKA come from the germline V gene (reference sequence). The CDR3 is made up of 18 amino acids. Trimming removed 0 bases from V and 0 bases from J; junction bases left unmatched: 8. Here the CDR3 DNA reads TGCAGTGCTAGAGATAGGCGGGGGACTAGCGGTAGCACAGATACGCAGTATTTT. Encoded protein: CSARDRRGTSGSTDTQYF.

This rearrangement joins TRBV7-7 to TRBJ2-5; D call uncertain. Trimming took off 2 bases at V and 1 base at J, with 11 bases between the two ends. The CDR3 is 15 amino acids. The germline V gene encodes CDR1 SSHAT and CDR2 FNYEAQ (reference sequence). The CDR3 DNA follows: TGTGCCAGCAGCTTAAGCCCAAAGGTCCAAGAGACCCAGTACTTC. Amino acid sequence: CASSLSPKVQETQYF.

V is TRBV7-9 and J is TRBJ2-7, with a possible D match to TRBD1 (6 bases). Germline V lookup: CDR1 SEHNR, CDR2 FQNEAQ (reference sequence). The CDR3 loop spans 16 amino acids. With 5 bases removed from V and 5 bases from J, the gap between germline ends came to 22 bases. CDR3 coding DNA: TGTGCCAGCAGCCCCCCCGTGAGGGAACAGGGCGACGAGCAGTACTTC. It encodes CASSPPVREQGDEQYF.

This clonotype occurred a few times. This chain links TRBV30 with TRBJ1-3; 8 bases line up with TRBD1. The CDR3 is made up of 15 amino acids. In germline, CDR1 is GTSNPN, CDR2 SVGIG (reference sequence). The CDR3 here is CGLDSAGGIGNTIYF. The CDR3 DNA reads as TGTGGGCTGGATTCAGCAGGGGGCATTGGAAACACCATATATTTT.

V gene TRBV14 combines with J gene TRBJ2-7, with D possibly matching TRBD1 (6 bases). V was cut by 4 bases and J by 1 base, with 11 bases left in between. CDR1 and CDR2 from the germline V gene are SGHDN and FVKESK. This CDR3 has 14 residues. CDR3 sequence: CASSPGHRSYEQYF. The CDR3 DNA sequence: TGTGCCAGCAGCCCGGGACATAGGTCCTACGAGCAGTACTTC.

The genes are TRBV12-3 or TRBV12-4 and TRBJ1-1; unclear D gene. Trimming took off 2 bases at V and 5 bases at J, with 12 bases between the two ends. This CDR3 is built from 14 residues. DNA of the CDR3: TGTGCCAGCAGTTTAAACCCCCCTGGGACTGAAGCTTTCTTT. This sequence encodes CASSLNPPGTEAFF.

This clonotype was counted only a few times. The genes are TRBV30 and TRBJ1-6, with TRBD1 as a possible D gene (6 bases). Germline V gene sequence: CDR1 GTSNPN, CDR2 SVGIG (reference sequence). V was clipped by 6 bases and J by 0 bases, with 21 bases between them. The CDR3 covers 18 residues. CDR3 protein: CACLNFRDTSSYNSPLHF. For the CDR3, the DNA is TGTGCCTGCTTGAACTTTAGGGACACGAGCTCCTATAATTCACCCCTCCACTTT.

The sample holds a few counts of this clonotype. The J gene is TRBJ1-1, the V gene TRBV6-6; TRBD1 matches at 7 bases. With 5 bases clipped from V and 1 base from J, the junction kept 4 bases outside the gene matches. This CDR3 spans 14 amino acids. Germline V lookup: CDR1 MNHNY, CDR2 SVGAGI (reference sequence). DNA of the CDR3: TGTGCCAGCAGTCAAGGGACAGCGAACACTGAAGCTTTCTTT. Amino acid sequence: CASSQGTANTEAFF.

The V and J genes are TRBV10-3 and TRBJ2-5, with TRBD2 identical over 10 bases. The CDR3 spans 13 residues. V dropped 7 bases and J dropped 5; count of bases not matched to a gene: 4. The germline gives CDR1 ENHRY, CDR2 SYGVKD. The CDR3 loop is CAIKAGGPETQYF. The DNA of the CDR3 is TGTGCCATCAAAGCGGGAGGGCCGGAGACCCAGTACTTC.

This clonotype was picked up a small number of times. Here the CDR3 DNA reads TGTGCCAGCAGGGCCGAGGGGGGGGGATCCTACAATGAGCAGTTCTTC. Its protein is CASRAEGGGSYNEQFF. V gene TRBV6-4 combines with J gene TRBJ2-1; possibly TRBD2 for D (7 bases). The germline gives CDR1 MRHNA, CDR2 SNTAGT. This CDR3 is 16 amino acids long. Trimming cost V 6 bases and J 1 base, with 16 bases left between them.

V usage is TRBV18 and J usage is TRBJ2-5; TRBD2 matches at 10 bases. CDR3 size: 15 residues. Unmatched junction bases numbered 6, after V lost 6 bases and J lost 2 bases. Germline loops: CDR1 KGHSH, CDR2 LQKENI. CDR3 DNA sequence: TGTGCCAGCTCGGAGACTAGCGGGCTTCAAGAGACCCAGTACTTC. Protein: CASSETSGLQETQYF.

The chain uses TRBV7-9 and TRBJ1-6; the D gene is possibly TRBD1 (6 bases). This CDR3 has 16 amino acids. Germline values: CDR1 SEHNR, CDR2 FQNEAQ (reference sequence). Trimming shortened V by 1 base and J by 12 bases, and 19 bases separated the two germline ends. This chain's CDR3 is CASSLGGLEGGKPLHF. The CDR3 region has the DNA TGTGCCAGCAGCTTAGGGGGGCTCGAGGGAGGTAAACCCCTCCACTTT. Full variable domain (rest looked up from reference TRBV7-9 and TRBJ1-6): DTGVSQNPRHKITKRGQNVTFRCDPISEHNRLYWYRQTLGQGPEFLTYFQNEAQLEKSRLLSDRFSAERPKGSFSTLEIQRTEQGDSAMYLCASSLGGLEGGKPLHFGNGTRLTVT.

The genes are TRBV12-3 or TRBV12-4 and TRBJ1-3; D remains ambiguous. Trimming left V 2 bases short and J 2 bases short, with 13 bases between. The CDR3 contains 16 residues. Here the CDR3 DNA reads TGTGCCAGCAGTTTACTTGTGCGGGCGGCTGGAAACACCATATATTTT. Translated, it gives CASSLLVRAAGNTIYF.

This chain joins TRBV12-3 or TRBV12-4 and TRBJ2-1; tentatively, D is TRBD2 (6 bases). The CDR3 consists of 13 residues. Trimming removed 2 bases at V and 8 bases at J, with 10 bases between. CDR3 sequence reads: CASSLSREDEQFF. The CDR3 bases are TGTGCCAGCAGTTTATCCAGGGAGGATGAGCAGTTCTTC.

The chain uses TRBV5-1 and TRBJ2-7, with 10 bases that match TRBD1. The CDR3 extends over 14 amino acids. CDR1 and CDR2 from the germline V gene are SGHRS and YFSETQ. The V segment lost 4 bases and the J segment 3 bases; nucleotides outside the gene matches: 4. CDR3 amino acids: CASSPGTGDYEQYF. The CDR3 coding sequence is TGCGCCAGCAGCCCCGGGACAGGGGACTACGAGCAGTACTTC.

This clonotype was seen a handful of times. This chain connects TRBV12-3 or TRBV12-4 to TRBJ1-6, with D hard to call. This CDR3 has 15 amino acids. V was shortened by 5 bases and J by 0 bases, with 8 bases between the two germline ends. The CDR3 here is CASSQTGSYNSPLHF. DNA for the CDR3: TGTGCCAGCAGTCAGACGGGCTCCTATAATTCACCCCTCCACTTT.